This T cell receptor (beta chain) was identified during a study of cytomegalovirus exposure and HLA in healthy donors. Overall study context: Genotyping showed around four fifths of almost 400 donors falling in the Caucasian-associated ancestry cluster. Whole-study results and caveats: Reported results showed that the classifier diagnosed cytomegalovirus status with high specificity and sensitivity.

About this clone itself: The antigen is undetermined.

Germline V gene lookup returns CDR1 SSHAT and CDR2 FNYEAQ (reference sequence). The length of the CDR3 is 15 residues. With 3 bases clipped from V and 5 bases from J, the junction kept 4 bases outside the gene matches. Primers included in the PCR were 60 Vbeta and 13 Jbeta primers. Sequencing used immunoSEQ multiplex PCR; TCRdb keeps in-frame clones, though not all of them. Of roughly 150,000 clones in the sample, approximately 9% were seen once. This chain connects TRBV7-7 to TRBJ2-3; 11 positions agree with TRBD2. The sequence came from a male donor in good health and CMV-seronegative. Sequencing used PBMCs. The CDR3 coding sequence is TGTGCCAGCAGCTTGACTAGCGGGACTCGAGATACGCAGTATTTT. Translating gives CASSLTSGTRDTQYF.